The next 6 T cell receptor beta chains were all read from a single sample in a study of tumor and adjacent non-tumor tissue in lung cancer. Three rounds of nested PCR, following a modified ARM-PCR protocol, produced the TCRbeta library. TCRdb reanalysed the multiplex PCR reads using MiXCR and keeps one entry per CDR3 protein. The sample records about 200,000 distinct CDR3 sequences, 70% to 75% being singletons. This sample's RNA came from whole unsorted tissue. The sample consisted of lung tumor tissue. The receptors stem from a man aged 55 to 70 with non-small cell lung cancer.

A remark on this clonotype: A junction end diverges from the germline sequence, so it may reflect a read error. The rearrangement joins TRBV10-2 to TRBJ1-6; TRBD1 matches 7 bases. CDR1 WSHSY and CDR2 SAAADI come from the germline V gene. The CDR3 consists of 15 residues. CDR3 in amino acids: CASREGQNYNSALHF. The CDR3 DNA follows: TGCGCCAGCAGAGAGGGACAGAACTATAATTCAGCCCTCCACTTT.

Turning to this clonotype: Being one base from a much bigger clone, this may be a read error. CDR3 nucleotide sequence: TGTGCCAGCAGTTACCAGACCACTAGCCGGAAAGAGCATTTCTTC. This translates into CASSYQTTSRKEHFF. The gene calls are TRBV6-2 or TRBV6-3 and TRBJ2-1; D may be TRBD2 (6 bases). Germline V gives CDR1 MNHEY, CDR2 SVGEGT. The CDR3 covers 15 residues.

A remark on this clonotype: This may be a read error: a much more frequent sequence differs by one nucleotide. The rearrangement links TRBV12-3 or TRBV12-4 to TRBJ2-3; D unresolved. The CDR3 runs 11 residues. V gave up 4 bases and J gave up 11 bases, with 10 bases separating them. The CDR3 spells CASSSVPMQYF. The CDR3 nucleotides are TGTGCCAGCAGTTCCGTTCCTATGCAGTATTTT.

This clonotype showed up just a few times. The V gene is TRBV6-2 or TRBV6-3, the J gene TRBJ2-1, with D unresolved. This CDR3 comprises 13 residues. Deletions cut 6 bases from V and 5 bases from J, with 11 bases between. Germline-derived CDR1 and CDR2 are MNHEY and SVGEGT. CDR3 DNA sequence: TGTGCCAGCAGCAAACTGGTAAACAATGAGCAGTTCTTC. Translating gives CASSKLVNNEQFF.

This clonotype was seen a handful of times. A clone one base away is much larger, so this may be a read error. The rearrangement joins TRBV11-2 to TRBJ1-5; D call uncertain. The CDR3 has 16 amino acids. Germline loops: CDR1 SGHAT, CDR2 FQNNGV. This chain's CDR3 is CAGSFWGLLGRHVSHF. As DNA, the CDR3 is TGTGCCGGCAGCTTTTGGGGATTGCTTGGGAGGCACGTGAGCCATTTT.

This clonotype was recorded a few times. This clone may be a read error of a much larger clone one base away. This chain links TRBV11-3 with TRBJ2-2, with 11 bases fitting TRBD2. Germline V CDR1 and CDR2: SGHNT, YENEEA. The CDR3 totals 16 residues. With 5 bases clipped from V and 3 bases from J, the junction kept 5 bases outside the gene matches. As DNA, the CDR3 is TGTGCCAGCAGCCTCACTAGCGGGAGTGACACCGGGGAGCTGTTTTTT. Protein product: CASSLTSGSDTGELFF. The whole variable domain, filled in from reference TRBV11-3 and TRBJ2-2, reads EAGVVQSPRYKIIEKKQPVAFWCNPISGHNTLYWYLQNLGQGPELLIRYENEEAVDDSQLPKDRFSAERLKGVDSTLKIQPAELGDSAVYLCASSLTSGSDTGELFFGEGSRLTVL.